A selection of T cell receptor beta chains follows, all from one sample in a study of control samples from healthy donors and cancer patients. Profiling relied on immunoSEQ multiplex PCR, and the TCRdb table lists in-frame clones only, not all of them. The repertoire holds about 150,000 clones, with about nine tenths as singletons. Sequenced sample: blood. The source of these receptors is a man aged 25-45 years in good health. The CDR3 runs from the conserved cysteine through the conserved F or W. A D gene is named only where the DNA matches it firmly.

-	TRBV11-2	TRBJ2-2	CASSLAPSTGELFF
TRBD1	TRBV3-1/TRBV3-2	TRBJ2-5	CASSPGQGYATQYF
-	TRBV5-1	TRBJ2-3	CASSLGARDTQYF
-	TRBV5-1	TRBJ1-6	CASSQDGASLHF
-	TRBV6-5	TRBJ1-5	CASSQRPGENQPQHF
-	TRBV15	TRBJ2-6	CATSRGLMGISSGANVLTF
-	TRBV3-1/TRBV3-2	TRBJ1-1	CASSHYGRGAFF
TRBD2	TRBV2	TRBJ2-5	CAIRGTSGSAGAQYF
TRBD1	TRBV7-9	TRBJ1-2	CASSLAGTGVANYGYTF
TRBD1	TRBV6-2/TRBV6-3	TRBJ1-1	CASSYSRQGNTEAFF
-	TRBV11-2	TRBJ2-5	CASSLHREGGETQYF
-	TRBV6-2/TRBV6-3	TRBJ2-7	CASSYKGRLSSEQYF
-	TRBV6-2/TRBV6-3	TRBJ1-4	CASRPTPTTSNEKLFF
-	TRBV12-3/TRBV12-4	TRBJ2-5	CASSLLQETQYF
TRBD1	TRBV5-4	TRBJ2-2	CASSPETGMTGELFF
TRBD2	TRBV5-1	TRBJ2-5	CASSSLAGGPQETQYF
TRBD1	TRBV9	TRBJ2-7	CASSTGQGTYEQYF
-	TRBV14	TRBJ1-1	CAGFLGQQGCTEAFF
TRBD1	TRBV15	TRBJ1-5	CATSGRNQGANQPQHF
-	TRBV27	TRBJ2-3	CASSWGVADTQYF
TRBD1	TRBV18	TRBJ2-5	CASSRDRQETQYF
-	TRBV7-9	TRBJ2-7	CASSSYRSGTSYEQYF
-	TRBV5-1	TRBJ2-6	CASSLGDLSGANVLTF
TRBD1	TRBV5-1	TRBJ1-1	CASSLTPTRQGGTEAFF
-	TRBV27	TRBJ1-6	CASSLGGGSYNSPLHF
-	TRBV2	TRBJ2-1	CASLAISYNEQFF
TRBD2	TRBV5-4	TRBJ2-1	CASSLGGGYNEQFF
TRBD1	TRBV6-6	TRBJ1-2	CASRRDRNYGYTF
TRBD1	TRBV12-5	TRBJ1-5	CASGLGTDNQPQHF
-	TRBV15	TRBJ2-1	CATSRVRDRGNEQFF
-	TRBV6-5	TRBJ1-1	CASRVGSQWSTEAFF
-	TRBV19	TRBJ1-5	CASSIDYGNNQPQHF
TRBD1	TRBV6-2/TRBV6-3	TRBJ1-1	CASSLDRVRTEAFF
TRBD1	TRBV5-4	TRBJ2-2	CASSHGTANTGELFF
-	TRBV7-9	TRBJ1-1	CASNSGGDTEAFF
-	TRBV19	TRBJ1-1	CASSMEGWTEAFF
-	TRBV4-1	TRBJ1-6	CASSQYSSEGNSPLHF
-	TRBV12-5	TRBJ1-2	CASGLGGRPDGYTF
-	TRBV4-1	TRBJ1-4	CASSRLWSQFNEKLFF
-	TRBV9	TRBJ2-3	CASSYNHRASSTDTQYF
-	TRBV11-2	TRBJ2-1	CASSLDLKGEQFF
-	TRBV20-1	TRBJ2-5	CSGLAQETQYF
-	TRBV7-9	TRBJ2-5	CASSLARDEETQYF
TRBD2	TRBV4-2	TRBJ2-4	CASSQAPRGRGGQENIQYF
-	TRBV10-1	TRBJ2-7	CASSVIGPNSYEQYF
-	TRBV14	TRBJ2-7	CASSQDLSPGYSYEQYF
TRBD2	TRBV6-5	TRBJ2-5	CASSYSGGARETQYF
TRBD1	TRBV10-3	TRBJ2-5	CAISGGQYQETQYF
TRBD1	TRBV19	TRBJ1-6	CASSIYRGEKSPLHF
TRBD1	TRBV19	TRBJ1-5	CASSITGGRIDQPQHF
TRBD2	TRBV18	TRBJ2-1	CASSPPSGINNEQFF
-	TRBV10-3	TRBJ2-1	CAISDQGDEQFF
-	TRBV5-1	TRBJ1-5	CASSLGGLHSNQPQHF
-	TRBV20-1	TRBJ1-4	CSASFRRSVGSANEKLFF
-	TRBV7-6	TRBJ1-1	CASSSRWGTNTEAFF
-	TRBV7-8	TRBJ1-2	CASSLVGGGYGYTF
-	TRBV4-3	TRBJ1-6	CASSHLGNSPLHF
TRBD1	TRBV7-3	TRBJ1-6	CASSWTGDSPLHF
TRBD1	TRBV4-1	TRBJ2-7	CASSQEVTGNTEQYF
-	TRBV28	TRBJ1-4	CASSGPLGAGNEKLFF